This T cell receptor beta chain was captured by sequencing in a study of cytomegalovirus exposure and HLA in healthy donors. Study conclusions and caveats: Highly shared variants forming one cluster were likely a sequencing artifact. A later analysis found TCR association rates differed by HLA locus, highest for DRB1 and lowest for HLA-C. Donors were assumed by presence/absence analyses to have roughly uniform sequencing depth.

Per the germline V gene, CDR1 is MGHRA and CDR2 is YSYEKL. V was pared by 4 bases and J by 4 bases, with 4 bases of the junction left unmatched. The CDR3 has 15 residues. This clone has a handful of counts. As yet, its antigen is unknown. 13 Jbeta primers and 60 Vbeta primers were used for the PCR. Repertoires were generated with immunoSEQ multiplex PCR, while TCRdb's copy carries only in-frame clones and drops some. The data contain 100,000 to 130,000 clones, around 85% of them singletons. The chain links TRBV4-1 to TRBJ2-5; 12 bases are a match to TRBD1. This sequence was found in a man under 40 in good health and CMV-seronegative. The source material was PBMCs. The CDR3 loop is CASSRGQGAGETQYF. The CDR3 coding sequence is TGCGCCAGCAGCCGGGGACAGGGGGCGGGAGAGACCCAGTACTTC.